The clone carrying this T cell receptor beta chain was seen more than once but under ten times. The table came from immunoSEQ multiplex PCR; TCRdb's copy has only in-frame clones and leaves some out. The sample holds 180,000 or so clones, about 84% seen once. The data belong to a study of blood T cell repertoires in COVID-19. The ends were cut back, 6 bases at V and 4 bases at J, with 12 bases in the middle. The CDR3 totals 13 residues. In germline, CDR1 is MNHEY, CDR2 SVGAGI. This receptor was identified in a woman aged 25 to 45 who had recovered from COVID-19. V is TRBV6-5 and J is TRBJ1-2; D possibly corresponds to TRBD1 (6 bases). Material for sequencing was PBMCs or T cells enriched from blood (not recorded which). The CDR3 loop reads CASSRTGIYGYTF. CDR3 DNA sequence: TGTGCCAGCAGCCGAACAGGGATCTATGGCTACACCTTC.